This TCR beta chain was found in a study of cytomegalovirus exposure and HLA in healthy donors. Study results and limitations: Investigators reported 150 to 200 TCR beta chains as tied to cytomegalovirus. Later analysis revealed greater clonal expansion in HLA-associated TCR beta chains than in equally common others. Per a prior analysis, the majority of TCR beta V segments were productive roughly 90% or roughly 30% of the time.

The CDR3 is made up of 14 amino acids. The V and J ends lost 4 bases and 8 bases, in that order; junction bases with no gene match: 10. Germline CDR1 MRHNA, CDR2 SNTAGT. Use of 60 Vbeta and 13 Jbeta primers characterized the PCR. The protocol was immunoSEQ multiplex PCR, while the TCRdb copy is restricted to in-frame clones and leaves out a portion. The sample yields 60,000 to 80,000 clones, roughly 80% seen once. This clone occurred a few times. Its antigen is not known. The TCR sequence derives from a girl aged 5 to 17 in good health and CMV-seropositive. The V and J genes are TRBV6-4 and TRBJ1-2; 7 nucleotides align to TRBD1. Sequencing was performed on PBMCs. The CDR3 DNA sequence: TGTGCCAGCAGTGCCTCAGGGGGAACGGGAGGCTACACCTTC. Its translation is CASSASGGTGGYTF.